Below, 5 T cell receptor beta chains from the same sample are listed, as sequenced in a study of T cells in Graves' hyperthyroidism and ophthalmopathy. RNA transcripts served as the template for amplifying TCR beta CDR3 regions. First-round RT-PCR targeting the TCR CDR3 was performed with the HTBI primer set. TCRdb recomputed calls from the multiplex PCR reads with MiXCR, one row per CDR3 protein. This sample has around 700,000 distinct CDR3 sequences; 15% to 20% occur once, and the top ten carry 16%. Material: blood. These receptors were taken from a woman between 50 and 59 years old with Graves' hyperthyroidism that later progressed to Graves' ophthalmopathy.

This clonotype was recorded many times. This chain uses TRBV12-3 or TRBV12-4 with TRBJ1-1; D remains ambiguous. The CDR3 is made up of 15 amino acids. V lost 3 bases and J lost 1, with 12 bases in between. CDR3 loop: CASSFFVQTNTEAFF. In DNA form, the CDR3 reads TGTGCCAGCAGTTTTTTTGTCCAAACGAACACTGAAGCTTTCTTT.

To note about this clonotype: A read error may explain this, as a much larger clone is one base away. No conserved phenylalanine or tryptophan is present at the end of the CDR3, so a read error is the likely explanation. V and J are TRBV12-3 or TRBV12-4 and TRBJ1-1; D call uncertain. The CDR3 extends over 14 amino acids. V was pared by 8 bases and J by 1 base, with 14 bases between. The CDR3 DNA reads TGTGCCAGCTCCCCCTTGAGCCCGAACACTGAAGCTTTCCTT. As protein: CASSPLSPNTEAFL.

This clonotype was picked up one time. The rearrangement joins TRBV7-9 to TRBJ1-2; 8 nucleotides match TRBD1. The CDR3 extends over 13 amino acids. J was trimmed by 6 bases and V by 2 bases; bases with no gene match: 2. Germline-derived CDR1 and CDR2 are SEHNR and FQNEAQ (reference sequence). The CDR3 DNA is TGTGCCAGCAGCTTATGGACAGGGAATGGCTACACCTTC. Its protein is CASSLWTGNGYTF.

This clonotype was observed a few times. J is TRBJ1-3 and V is TRBV4-2; D is uncertain. This CDR3 comprises 15 residues. Trimming took 3 bases from V and 0 from J, leaving 9 bases between them. CDR1 LGHNA and CDR2 YNFKEQ come from the germline V gene. The CDR3 DNA follows: TGTGCCAGCAGCCAGGATCCTAGCTCTGGAAACACCATATATTTT. The encoded protein is CASSQDPSSGNTIYF.

This sequence joins TRBV4-2 and TRBJ2-2, with 16 positions matching TRBD2. The V and J ends lost 5 bases and 3 bases, in that order; junction bases with no gene match: 9. CDR3 size: 19 residues. The germline gives CDR1 LGHNA, CDR2 YNFKEQ. CDR3 nucleotide sequence: TGTGCCAGCAGCGAACCGGGACTAGCGGGGGGGCTGGACACCGGGGAGCTGTTTTTT. Amino acids: CASSEPGLAGGLDTGELFF.